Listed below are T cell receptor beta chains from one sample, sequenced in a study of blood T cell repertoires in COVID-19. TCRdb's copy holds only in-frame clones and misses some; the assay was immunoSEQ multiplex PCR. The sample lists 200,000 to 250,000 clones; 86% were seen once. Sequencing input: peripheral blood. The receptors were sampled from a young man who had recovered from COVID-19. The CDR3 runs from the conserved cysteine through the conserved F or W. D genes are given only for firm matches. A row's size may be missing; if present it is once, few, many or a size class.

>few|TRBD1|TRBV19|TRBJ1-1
TGTGCCAGTAGTATCCGGCCAGGGGGGTTTCCTGAAGCTTTCTTT
CASSIRPGGFPEAFF
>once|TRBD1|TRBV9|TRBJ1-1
TGTGCCAGCAGCGCCTCGACAGGGACAATGAACACTGAAGCTTTCTTT
CASSASTGTMNTEAFF
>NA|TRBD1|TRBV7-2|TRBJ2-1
TGTGCCAGCAGCTTGACACAGGGGTCTTACAATGAGCAGTTCTTC
CASSLTQGSYNEQFF
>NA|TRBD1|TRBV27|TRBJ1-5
TGTGCCAGCAGTTCGGACAGGGCCCTCTATAGCAATCAGCCCCAGCATTTT
CASSSDRALYSNQPQHF
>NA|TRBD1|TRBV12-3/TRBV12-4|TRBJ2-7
TGTGCCAGCAGTTTGGGACAGGGGTACGAGCAGTACTTC
CASSLGQGYEQYF
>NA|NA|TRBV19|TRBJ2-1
TGTGCCAGCACCGGGGATTATGAGCAGTTCTTC
CASTGDYEQFF
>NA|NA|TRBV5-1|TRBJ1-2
TGCGCCAGCAGTCTCCACAGCAACTATGGCTACACCTTC
CASSLHSNYGYTF
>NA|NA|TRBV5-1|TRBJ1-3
TGCGCCAGCAGCTTGCTCGGTGGAGGTGGAAACACCATATATTTT
CASSLLGGGGNTIYF
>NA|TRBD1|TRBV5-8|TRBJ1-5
TGTGCCAGCAGCTTGGGGACAGGGGGAAGACAGCCCCAGCATTTT
CASSLGTGGRQPQHF
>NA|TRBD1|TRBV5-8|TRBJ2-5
TGTGCCAGCAGCTCAACAGGGGCCCAAGAGACCCAGTACTTC
CASSSTGAQETQYF
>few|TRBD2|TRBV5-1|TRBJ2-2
TGCGCCAGCAGCTTATCACCGGGACTAGCGGGGGGTTCCTTCACCGGGGAGCTGTTTTTT
CASSLSPGLAGGSFTGELFF
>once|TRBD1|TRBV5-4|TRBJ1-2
TGTGCCAGCAGCCGCCAGGGACAGGGAGGCGGCTACACCTTC
CASSRQGQGGGYTF
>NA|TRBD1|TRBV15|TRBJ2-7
TGTGCCACCAGCGTAGGACAGGGGAGCTCCTACGAGCAGTACTTC
CATSVGQGSSYEQYF
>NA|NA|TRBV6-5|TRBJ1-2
TGTGCCAGCAGTCCCTATAGCACCGATGGCTACACCTTC
CASSPYSTDGYTF
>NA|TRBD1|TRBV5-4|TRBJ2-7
TGTGCCAGCAGCTCCATCGGGAACAGGGGGCTCGAGCAGTACTTC
CASSSIGNRGLEQYF
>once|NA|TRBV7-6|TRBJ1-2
TGTGCCAGCAGCTTAGAGCGTGGCGGGGTGCGGGACTACACCTTC
CASSLERGGVRDYTF
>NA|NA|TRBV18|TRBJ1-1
TGTGCCAGCTCACCGGGGCAGTCTGAAGCTTTCTTT
CASSPGQSEAFF
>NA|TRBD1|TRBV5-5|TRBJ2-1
TGTGCCAGCAGCGTGGGACAGGGTAACAATGAGCAGTTCTTC
CASSVGQGNNEQFF
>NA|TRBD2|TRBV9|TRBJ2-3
TGTGCCAGCAGCGACCCAGAGGGGCGGGGGGTCACAGATACGCAGTATTTT
CASSDPEGRGVTDTQYF
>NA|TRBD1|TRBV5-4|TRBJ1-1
TGTGCCAGCAGCCCCGGACAGGGCATGAACACTGAAGCTTTCTTT
CASSPGQGMNTEAFF
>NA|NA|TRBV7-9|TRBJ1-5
TGTGCCAGCAGCCCCCAGGGTAGCAATCAGCCCCAGCATTTT
CASSPQGSNQPQHF
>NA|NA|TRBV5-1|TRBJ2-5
TGCGCCAGCTTCTCCTTTGTCCCAGGGGCCGAAGAGACCCAGTACTTC
CASFSFVPGAEETQYF